This T cell receptor (beta chain) appears in the sequencing data of a study of blood T cell repertoires in COVID-19. Study overall: T cells, B-cell-depleted T cells, or PBMCs supplied cDNA or gDNA.

The V end was cut by 1 base, the J end by 7 bases, with 17 bases between. Germline CDR1 and CDR2: MDHEN and SYDVKM. The CDR3 consists of 16 residues. This table comes from immunoSEQ multiplex PCR, and its TCRdb copy is limited to in-frame clones, with some not included. The table shows over 150,000 clones, with 84% occurring only once. The chain recombines TRBV28 with TRBJ1-5; possibly TRBD1 for D (6 bases). Sequenced sample: peripheral blood. This receptor was obtained from a human donor in a cohort sampled during active COVID-19. Here the CDR3 reads CASSLYGRGKLQPQHF. The CDR3 nucleotides read TGTGCCAGCAGTTTATATGGCAGGGGAAAATTACAGCCCCAGCATTTT.